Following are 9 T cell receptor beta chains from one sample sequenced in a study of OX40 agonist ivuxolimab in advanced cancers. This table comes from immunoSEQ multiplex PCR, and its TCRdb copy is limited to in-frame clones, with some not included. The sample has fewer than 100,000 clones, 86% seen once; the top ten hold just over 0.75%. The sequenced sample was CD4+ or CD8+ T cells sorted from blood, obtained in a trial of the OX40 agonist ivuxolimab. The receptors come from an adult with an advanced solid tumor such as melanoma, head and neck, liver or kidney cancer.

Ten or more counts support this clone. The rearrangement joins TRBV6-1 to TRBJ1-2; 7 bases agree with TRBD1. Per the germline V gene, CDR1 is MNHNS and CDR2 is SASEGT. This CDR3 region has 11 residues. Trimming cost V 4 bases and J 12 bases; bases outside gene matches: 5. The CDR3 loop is CASSGQGVNTF. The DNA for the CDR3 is TGTGCCAGCAGTGGACAGGGTGTAAACACCTTC.

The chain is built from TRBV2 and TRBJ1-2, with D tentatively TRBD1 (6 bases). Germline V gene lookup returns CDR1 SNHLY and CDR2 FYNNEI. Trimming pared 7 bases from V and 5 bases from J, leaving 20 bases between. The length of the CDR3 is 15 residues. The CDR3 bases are TGTGCCAGCAAAACGAGTATGACAGGTACTTATGGCTACACCTTC. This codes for CASKTSMTGTYGYTF. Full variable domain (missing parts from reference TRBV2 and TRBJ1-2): EPEVTQTPSHQVTQMGQEVILRCVPISNHLYFYWYRQILGQKVEFLVSFYNNEISEKSEIFDDQFSVERPDGSNFTLKIRSTKLEDSAMYFCASKTSMTGTYGYTFGSGTRLTVV.

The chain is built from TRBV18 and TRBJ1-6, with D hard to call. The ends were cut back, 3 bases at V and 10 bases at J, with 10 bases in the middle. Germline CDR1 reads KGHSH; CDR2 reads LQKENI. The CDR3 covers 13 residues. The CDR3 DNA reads TGTGCCAGCTCACCGCTTGAGGACTCACCCCTCCACTTT. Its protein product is CASSPLEDSPLHF.

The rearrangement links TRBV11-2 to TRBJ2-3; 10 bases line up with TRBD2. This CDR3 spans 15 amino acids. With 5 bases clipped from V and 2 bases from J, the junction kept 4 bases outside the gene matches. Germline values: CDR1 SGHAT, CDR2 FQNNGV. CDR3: CASSLAGEPTDTQYF. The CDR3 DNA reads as TGTGCCAGCAGCCTAGCGGGGGAACCCACAGATACGCAGTATTTT.

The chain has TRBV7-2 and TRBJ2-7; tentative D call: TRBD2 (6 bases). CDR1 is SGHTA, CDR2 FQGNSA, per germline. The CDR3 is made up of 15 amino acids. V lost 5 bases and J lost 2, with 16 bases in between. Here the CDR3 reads CASSPEGGYTYEQYF. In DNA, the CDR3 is TGTGCCAGCAGCCCAGAGGGAGGCTACACCTACGAGCAGTACTTC.

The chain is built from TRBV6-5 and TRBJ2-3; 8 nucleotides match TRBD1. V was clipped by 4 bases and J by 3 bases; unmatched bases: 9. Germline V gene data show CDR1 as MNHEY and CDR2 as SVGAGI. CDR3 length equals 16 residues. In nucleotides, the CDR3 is TGTGCCAGCAGTTCCTCATGGACAGGGATAACAGATACGCAGTATTTT. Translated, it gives CASSSSWTGITDTQYF.

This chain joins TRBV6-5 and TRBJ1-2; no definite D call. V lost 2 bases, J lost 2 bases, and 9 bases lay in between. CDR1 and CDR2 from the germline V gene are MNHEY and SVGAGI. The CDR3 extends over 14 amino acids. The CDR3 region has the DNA TGTGCCAGCAGTTACCTTACACCCAACTATGGCTACACCTTC. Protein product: CASSYLTPNYGYTF.

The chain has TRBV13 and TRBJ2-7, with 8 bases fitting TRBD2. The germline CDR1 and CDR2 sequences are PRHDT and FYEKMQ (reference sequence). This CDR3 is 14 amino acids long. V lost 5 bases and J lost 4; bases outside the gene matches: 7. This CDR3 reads CASSDRGGRYEQYF. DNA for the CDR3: TGTGCCAGCAGCGACCGGGGGGGCAGGTACGAGCAGTACTTC.

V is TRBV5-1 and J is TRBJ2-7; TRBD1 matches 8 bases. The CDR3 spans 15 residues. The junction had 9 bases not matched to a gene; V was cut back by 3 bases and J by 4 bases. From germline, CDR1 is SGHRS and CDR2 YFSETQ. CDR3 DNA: TGCGCCAGCAGCTCAGCCCTGGGACAGGCGTACGAGCAGTACTTC. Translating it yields CASSSALGQAYEQYF.